Listed below are T cell receptor beta chains from one sample, sequenced in a study of T cells after yellow fever vaccination. Each CDR3 protein is one row after TCRdb ran MiXCR on the 5' RACE reads. This table has nearly 550,000 distinct CDR3 sequences, about a fifth appearing once. Sequences were derived from PBMCs, sampled 15 days after the yellow fever booster vaccination. The receptors were gathered from a young man who received the YFV17D yellow fever vaccine. Both conserved end residues are part of each CDR3. The D gene is left open where the match is weak. Expanded clones get a size class; other rows say once, few or many, or leave the size out.

clone_size j_call v_call d_call cdr3_aa cdr3_nt
- TRBJ2-2 TRBV5-1 - CASSLAAWMGELFF TGCGCCAGCAGCTTGGCAGCGTGGATGGGGGAGCTGTTTTTT
- TRBJ1-1 TRBV5-1 TRBD1 CASSLSTGALNTEAFF TGCGCCAGCAGCTTGAGCACAGGGGCCTTGAACACTGAAGCTTTCTTT
- TRBJ2-3 TRBV20-1 TRBD2 CSGSPSGHTDTQYF TGCAGTGGGAGCCCTAGCGGCCACACAGATACGCAGTATTTT
- TRBJ2-2 TRBV3-1 TRBD2 CASSQEALAGVTGELFF TGTGCCAGCAGCCAAGAGGCCCTAGCGGGAGTCACCGGGGAGCTGTTTTTT
many TRBJ1-1 TRBV7-3 - CASSGNSHTEAFF TGTGCCAGCAGCGGGAACAGTCACACTGAAGCTTTCTTT
- TRBJ2-3 TRBV28 - CASLASTDTQYF TGTGCCAGCCTAGCCAGCACAGATACGCAGTATTTT
few TRBJ2-7 TRBV7-2 - CASSLGPASSYEQYF TGTGCCAGCAGCTTAGGCCCGGCAAGCTCCTACGAGCAGTACTTC
- TRBJ2-1 TRBV20-1 TRBD2 CSARDPIAGSHNEQFF TGCAGTGCTAGAGATCCAATAGCGGGAAGCCACAATGAGCAGTTCTTC
few TRBJ2-7 TRBV7-8 - CASSQNTGVTYEQYF TGTGCCAGCAGCCAAAACACCGGTGTCACCTACGAGCAGTACTTC
- TRBJ2-2 TRBV28 - CASSPLLSGELFF TGTGCCAGCAGCCCTTTGCTCTCCGGGGAGCTGTTTTTT
few TRBJ1-1 TRBV12-3/TRBV12-4 - CASSLQGSNTEAFF TGTGCCAGCAGTTTACAGGGTTCGAACACTGAAGCTTTCTTT
- TRBJ2-7 TRBV28 - CASSLGEGDEQYF TGTGCCAGCAGTTTGGGGGAAGGGGACGAGCAGTACTTC
few TRBJ2-3 TRBV29-1 TRBD2 CSVGGGLGTDTQYF TGCAGCGTTGGGGGGGGATTAGGAACAGATACGCAGTATTTT
few TRBJ2-1 TRBV12-3/TRBV12-4 - CASSADVSSYNEQFF TGTGCCAGCAGTGCGGACGTAAGCTCCTACAATGAGCAGTTCTTC
few TRBJ2-1 TRBV7-2 - CASSLAGSQYNEQFF TGTGCCAGCAGCTTAGCGGGCAGCCAATACAATGAGCAGTTCTTC
- TRBJ1-1 TRBV5-1 - CASSWTQTGNTEAFF TGCGCCAGCAGCTGGACTCAGACAGGAAACACTGAAGCTTTCTTT
few TRBJ2-1 TRBV29-1 - CSVEGMGLFSYNEQFF TGCAGCGTTGAAGGAATGGGCCTTTTCTCCTACAATGAGCAGTTCTTC
- TRBJ2-1 TRBV15 TRBD2 CATSGQSGRFYNEQFF TGTGCCACCAGCGGCCAGAGCGGGAGGTTCTACAATGAGCAGTTCTTC
- TRBJ2-7 TRBV29-1 - CSARKVGGYEQYF TGCAGCGCCCGCAAAGTTGGAGGCTACGAGCAGTACTTC
- TRBJ1-5 TRBV5-5 - CASSLYSGRNQPQHF TGTGCCAGCAGCTTGTATTCGGGGCGAAATCAGCCCCAGCATTTT
few TRBJ2-4 TRBV2 - CASSLGRNENIQYF TGTGCCAGCAGTCTGGGGCGGAATGAAAACATTCAGTACTTC
- TRBJ2-1 TRBV20-1 TRBD2 CSARFLADNEQFF TGCAGTGCTAGGTTTCTAGCGGACAATGAGCAGTTCTTC
- TRBJ2-1 TRBV10-2 - CASSEGGGEQFF TGCGCCAGCAGTGAGGGGGGCGGTGAGCAGTTCTTC
- TRBJ2-5 TRBV23-1 - CASSQVGRQETQYF TGCGCCAGCAGTCAAGTCGGCAGGCAAGAGACCCAGTACTTC
- TRBJ2-5 TRBV28 - CASSPEGFQYF TGTGCCAGCAGTCCGGAGGGGTTCCAGTACTTC
- TRBJ2-2 TRBV20-1 - CSAIRQNTGELFF TGCAGTGCTATTAGACAGAACACCGGGGAGCTGTTTTTT
many TRBJ2-1 TRBV7-3 - CASSLGRISYNEQFF TGTGCCAGCAGCTTAGGTAGGATCAGCTACAATGAGCAGTTCTTC
many TRBJ2-7 TRBV5-5 TRBD2 CASSWGLAGVYEQYF TGTGCCAGCAGCTGGGGACTAGCGGGAGTATACGAGCAGTACTTC
many TRBJ1-5 TRBV30 - CAWSVPGPAPKHF TGTGCCTGGAGTGTCCCCGGTCCTGCACCCAAGCATTTT
- TRBJ1-3 TRBV7-2 TRBD1 CASSQSRQGVTGNTIYF TGTGCCAGCAGCCAATCGAGACAGGGAGTAACTGGAAACACCATATATTTT
- TRBJ1-2 TRBV16 - CASSQDYYGYTF TGTGCCAGCAGCCAAGATTACTATGGCTACACCTTC
- TRBJ2-5 TRBV5-4 TRBD2 CASRAQGSGYRQETQYF TGTGCCAGCAGGGCCCAGGGTAGCGGGTATCGGCAAGAGACCCAGTACTTC
few TRBJ2-7 TRBV7-2 TRBD2 CASRPIAGGPYEQYF TGTGCCAGCAGGCCTATAGCGGGAGGTCCCTACGAGCAGTACTTC
few TRBJ2-4 TRBV6-2/TRBV6-3 - CASSYSGAKNIQYF TGTGCCAGCAGTTACTCGGGAGCCAAAAACATTCAGTACTTC
- TRBJ2-3 TRBV6-1 - CASSSSGGLGDTQYF TGTGCCAGCAGTAGCTCCGGGGGGCTGGGGGATACGCAGTATTTT
- TRBJ1-5 TRBV6-1 - CASSSQGGQPQHF TGTGCCAGCAGCTCCCAGGGAGGGCAGCCCCAGCATTTT
few TRBJ2-3 TRBV5-1 - CASSLEELGGTQYF TGCGCCAGCAGCTTGGAGGAACTCGGGGGTACGCAGTATTTT
- TRBJ2-3 TRBV19 - CASSMASSGFSTDTQYF TGTGCCAGTAGTATGGCCTCATCAGGGTTTTCGACAGATACGCAGTATTTT
- TRBJ2-5 TRBV21-1 - CASSKFGQKYQETQYF TGTGCCAGCAGCAAATTTGGACAGAAGTACCAAGAGACCCAGTACTTC
- TRBJ1-1 TRBV12-3/TRBV12-4 - CASTTTSGWATEAFF TGTGCCAGCACCACTACGTCAGGGTGGGCCACTGAAGCTTTCTTT
- TRBJ2-3 TRBV6-1 TRBD2 CASRTVAGAPTDTQYF TGTGCCAGCAGAACCGTAGCGGGAGCTCCCACAGATACGCAGTATTTT
- TRBJ2-3 TRBV4-3 - CASSQETRPGDTQYF TGCGCCAGCAGCCAGGAGACCCGACCCGGGGATACGCAGTATTTT
many TRBJ2-1 TRBV4-3 - CASSQDYGYNEQFF TGCGCCAGCAGCCAAGATTACGGATACAATGAGCAGTTCTTC
- TRBJ2-5 TRBV24-1 - CATSQGRETQYF TGTGCCACCAGCCAGGGGAGAGAGACCCAGTACTTC
few TRBJ1-4 TRBV4-2 - CASSQDNEKLFF TGTGCCAGCAGCCAAGATAATGAAAAACTGTTTTTT
- TRBJ2-1 TRBV7-2 - CASSFGGPNEQFF TGTGCCAGCAGCTTTGGGGGACCCAATGAGCAGTTCTTC
few TRBJ2-7 TRBV24-1 TRBD1 CATSDPLTGSWEQYF TGTGCCACCAGTGATCCCTTGACAGGGTCGTGGGAGCAGTACTTC
few TRBJ2-7 TRBV20-1 TRBD2 CSASVGGNPYEQYF TGCAGTGCTAGCGTGGGGGGGAACCCCTACGAGCAGTACTTC
- TRBJ1-4 TRBV20-1 - CSAPHREVGLLFF TGCAGTGCTCCTCACAGGGAGGTGGGACTCTTGTTTTTT
- TRBJ2-1 TRBV5-1 TRBD2 CASSLLGGRYNEQFF TGCGCCAGCAGCTTGCTGGGAGGGCGCTACAATGAGCAGTTCTTC
- TRBJ1-1 TRBV12-3/TRBV12-4 TRBD1 CASSLTGGSDTEAFF TGTGCCAGCAGTCTGACAGGGGGCTCGGACACTGAAGCTTTCTTT
- TRBJ2-5 TRBV7-2 TRBD1 CASSVVAGQGGETQYF TGTGCCAGCAGCGTAGTTGCAGGACAGGGGGGAGAGACCCAGTACTTC
- TRBJ1-1 TRBV27 - CASSLWGRDTKTEAFF TGTGCCAGCAGTTTATGGGGCCGGGATACGAAGACTGAAGCTTTCTTT